The text below deals with one TCR beta chain. Its antigen is as yet unknown. V shed 2 bases, J shed 8 bases, and the junction held 8 bases outside the gene matches. Germline CDR1 and CDR2: MRHNA and SNTAGT. This CDR3 region has 15 residues. The entry originates in a study of T cell responses to AZD1222 COVID-19 vaccine. Findings and caveats of the study: Vaccine-related CD4 TCRs covered spike, predominating at 160-218 and 743-854.

TCRdb's table, derived via immunoSEQ multiplex PCR, lists solely in-frame clones and lacks some. The sample contains about 100,000 clones, around 90% of which appear only once. This specimen consisted of peripheral blood, obtained on day 0 of AZD1222 vaccination. The V call is TRBV6-4, the J call TRBJ2-1, with TRBD2 identical over 8 bases. This receptor was identified in an adult in good health. Here the CDR3 reads CASSDSGTSSDEQFF. DNA for the CDR3: TGTGCCAGCAGTGACAGTGGGACTAGTTCCGATGAGCAGTTCTTC.